The 13 T cell receptor beta chains given below trace back to one sample, sequenced in a study of beta chain features in type 1 diabetes (dated by TCRdb to 2016 to 2019). The receptor library was made with the immunoSEQ multiplex PCR assay. The High Capacity cDNA Reverse Transcription Kit was used to reverse transcribe all of the isolated RNA, meaning that expressed TCRB transcripts were what got sequenced. This immuneACCESS table, as held by TCRdb, lists in-frame sequences with V and J called but not all clones. Of the missing ones, under half trace to an unresolved V gene in checked studies; the others have no known cause. In all, the sample holds a few hundred thousand clones, and around a quarter of those were seen once. The ten largest account for under 5% of the sample. The sample was central memory CD4+ T cells from blood. All receptors derive from a man aged 25 to 40 in good health.

As concerns this clone: A far larger clone differs by one base, so this is likely a read error. J is TRBJ1-1 and V is TRBV29-1; tentatively, D is TRBD1 (5 bases). The CDR3 is made up of 13 amino acids. Looked up from germline, CDR1 is SQVTM and CDR2 is ANQGSEA. CDR3 DNA sequence: TGCATCGTTGAGGGGCGGATGAACACTGAAGCTTTCTTT. It specifies CIVEGRMNTEAFF. Full variable domain (remainder filled in from reference TRBV29-1 and TRBJ1-1): SAVISQKPSRDICQRGTSLTIQCQVDSQVTMMFWYRQQPGQSLTLIATANQGSEATYESGFVIDKFPISRPNLTFSTLTVSNMSPEDSSIYLCIVEGRMNTEAFFGQGTRLTVV.

In this sample, this clone turned up a few times. The V call is TRBV29-1, the J call TRBJ1-5, with 10 bases identical to TRBD1. Germline CDR1 reads SQVTM; CDR2 reads ANQGSEA. This CDR3 is built from 14 residues. The junction had 8 bases not matched to a gene; V was cut back by 7 bases and J by 5 bases. Here the CDR3 DNA reads TGCAGCGCCGTCGGGACAGGGGTAGATCAGCCCCAGCATTTT. It is translated as CSAVGTGVDQPQHF.

The chain combines TRBV4-3 with TRBJ2-2; 12 nucleotides line up with TRBD2. This CDR3 contains 18 residues. V dropped 3 bases and J dropped 3; count of bases not matched to a gene: 8. Germline V CDR1 and CDR2: LGHNA, YSLEER. The CDR3 DNA follows: TGCGCCAGCAGCCACGGGGGCGGACTAGCGGGATACACCGGGGAGCTGTTTTTT. Translation: CASSHGGGLAGYTGELFF.

The rearrangement uses TRBV29-1 and TRBJ2-3; 9 bases line up with TRBD2. Germline CDR1 is SQVTM and CDR2 is ANQGSEA. V lost 1 base to trimming and J lost 2 bases; unmatched junction nucleotides: 7. The CDR3 covers 16 residues. As DNA, the CDR3 is TGCAGCGTTGAAGGTGGAGAGCGGGAGGTCACAGATACGCAGTATTTT. It translates to CSVEGGEREVTDTQYF.

This clone was seen at least ten times. The V gene is TRBV7-6, the J gene TRBJ2-3; D gene ambiguous. V was cut by 6 bases and J by 6 bases, with 10 bases left in between. CDR1 SGHVS and CDR2 FNYEAQ come from the germline V gene. This CDR3 contains 12 residues. CDR3 bases: TGTGCCAGCAGGCCCATGGGGGATACGCAGTATTTT. It codes for CASRPMGDTQYF.

This clone was counted only a few times. The rearrangement uses TRBV5-1 and TRBJ2-3; 11 bases are a match to TRBD2. CDR3 length: 13 amino acids. The trim removed 4 bases at V and 5 bases at J, leaving 0 bases unmatched. Per the germline V gene, CDR1 is SGHRS and CDR2 is YFSETQ. The CDR3 sequence is CASSTSGRDTQYF. The CDR3 nucleotides are TGCGCCAGCAGCACTAGCGGGAGAGATACGCAGTATTTT. Drawing the rest from reference TRBV5-1 and TRBJ2-3, the complete variable domain is KAGVTQTPRYLIKTRGQQVTLSCSPISGHRSVSWYQQTPGQGLQFLFEYFSETQRNKGNFPGRFSGRQFSNSRSEMNVSTLELGDSALYLCASSTSGRDTQYFGPGTRLTVL.

This clone was found once. The chain joins TRBV7-2 to TRBJ2-1, with D perhaps TRBD2 (6 bases). The CDR3 is 15 residues long. The V end was cut by 4 bases, the J end by 6 bases, with 16 bases between. Per the germline V gene, CDR1 is SGHTA and CDR2 is FQGNSA. The CDR3, as DNA: TGTGCCAGCAGCTCTCCGGGACTTCGAAGCAATGAGCAGTTCTTC. It encodes CASSSPGLRSNEQFF. The whole variable domain, filled in from reference TRBV7-2 and TRBJ2-1, reads GAGVSQSPSNKVTEKGKDVELRCDPISGHTALYWYRQSLGQGLEFLIYFQGNSAPDKSGLPSDRFSAERTGGSVSTLTIQRTQQEDSAVYLCASSSPGLRSNEQFFGPGTRLTVL.

In nucleotides, the CDR3 is TGTGCCAGCAGTTACTCGAGGGGGCAGAGCTCCTACGAGCAGTACTTC. Translating gives CASSYSRGQSSYEQYF. This sequence joins TRBV6-6 and TRBJ2-7; TRBD1 matches 7 bases. J was trimmed by 0 bases and V by 0 bases; bases with no gene match: 5. Per germline, CDR1 MNHNY and CDR2 SVGAGI (reference sequence). The CDR3 covers 16 residues.

This clone was found a few times. V is TRBV10-3 and J is TRBJ1-5; 8 nucleotides agree with TRBD1. The CDR3 runs to 14 residues. Trimming took 6 bases from V and 3 from J; bases not matched to a gene: 4. The V gene's germline CDR1 is ENHRY and CDR2 SYGVKD. The CDR3 sequence: CAISWTGFNQPQHF. CDR3 nucleotide sequence: TGTGCCATCAGCTGGACAGGGTTCAATCAGCCCCAGCATTTT.

This chain connects TRBV5-4 to TRBJ1-1; unclear D gene. The germline V and J ends were trimmed by 1 base and 3 bases, with 13 bases remaining between them. The CDR3 is made up of 15 amino acids. Germline V gives CDR1 SGHNT, CDR2 YYREEE (reference sequence). CDR3 sequence: CASSLPGFRDTEAFF. The CDR3 DNA reads as TGTGCCAGCAGCTTGCCAGGATTTAGGGACACTGAAGCTTTCTTT.

This clone was found a few times. V and J are TRBV14 and TRBJ2-2, with a weak D call TRBD2 (5 bases). CDR1 is SGHDN, CDR2 FVKESK, per germline. V was cut by 3 bases and J by 6 bases, with 14 bases left in between. This CDR3 region has 15 residues. The CDR3 DNA sequence: TGTGCCAGCAGCCAGCTGTTAGGGAGTTCCGGGGAGCTGTTTTTT. Its protein product is CASSQLLGSSGELFF. The full variable domain, completed using reference TRBV14 and TRBJ2-2, is EAGVTQFPSHSVIEKGQTVTLRCDPISGHDNLYWYRRVMGKEIKFLLHFVKESKQDESGMPNNRFLAERTGGTYSTLKVQPAELEDSGVYFCASSQLLGSSGELFFGEGSRLTVL.

Concerning this clone: The same CDR3 can be traced to other DNA sequences in this sample. The rearrangement uses TRBV4-2 and TRBJ2-5, with a tentative D call TRBD1 (6 bases). Trimming stripped 0 bases from V and 5 bases from J, with 10 bases between. CDR1 is LGHNA, CDR2 YNFKEQ, per germline. This CDR3 has 14 residues. The CDR3 DNA follows: TGTGCCAGCAGCCAAGAAGGGGGTAGGGAGACCCAGTACTTC. Its translation is CASSQEGGRETQYF.

This clone has just a few counts. The rearrangement joins TRBV2 to TRBJ1-5; the match to TRBD1 covers 7 bases. From germline, CDR1 is SNHLY and CDR2 FYNNEI. The CDR3 extends over 13 amino acids. V was clipped by 7 bases and J by 7 bases; unmatched bases: 7. The CDR3 nucleotides are TGTGCCAGCAAGGGTACAGGGGTCCAGCCCCAGCATTTT. Protein product: CASKGTGVQPQHF.